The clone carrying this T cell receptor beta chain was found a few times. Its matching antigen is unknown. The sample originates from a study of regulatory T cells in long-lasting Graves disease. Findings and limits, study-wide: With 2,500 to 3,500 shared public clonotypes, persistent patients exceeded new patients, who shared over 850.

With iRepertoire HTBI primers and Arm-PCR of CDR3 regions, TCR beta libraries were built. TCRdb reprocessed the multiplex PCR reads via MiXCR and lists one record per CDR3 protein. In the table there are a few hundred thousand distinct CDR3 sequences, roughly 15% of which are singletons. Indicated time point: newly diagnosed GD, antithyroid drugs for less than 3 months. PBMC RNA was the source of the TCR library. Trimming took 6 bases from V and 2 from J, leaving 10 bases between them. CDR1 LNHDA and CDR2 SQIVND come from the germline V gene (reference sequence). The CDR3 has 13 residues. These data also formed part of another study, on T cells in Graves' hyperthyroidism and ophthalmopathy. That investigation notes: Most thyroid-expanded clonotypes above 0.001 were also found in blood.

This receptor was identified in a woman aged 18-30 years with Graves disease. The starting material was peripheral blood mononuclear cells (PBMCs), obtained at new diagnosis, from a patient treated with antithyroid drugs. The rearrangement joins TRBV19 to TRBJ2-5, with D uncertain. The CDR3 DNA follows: TGTGCCAGTAGGGATGTCGGGCAAGAGACCCAGTACTTC. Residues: CASRDVGQETQYF.